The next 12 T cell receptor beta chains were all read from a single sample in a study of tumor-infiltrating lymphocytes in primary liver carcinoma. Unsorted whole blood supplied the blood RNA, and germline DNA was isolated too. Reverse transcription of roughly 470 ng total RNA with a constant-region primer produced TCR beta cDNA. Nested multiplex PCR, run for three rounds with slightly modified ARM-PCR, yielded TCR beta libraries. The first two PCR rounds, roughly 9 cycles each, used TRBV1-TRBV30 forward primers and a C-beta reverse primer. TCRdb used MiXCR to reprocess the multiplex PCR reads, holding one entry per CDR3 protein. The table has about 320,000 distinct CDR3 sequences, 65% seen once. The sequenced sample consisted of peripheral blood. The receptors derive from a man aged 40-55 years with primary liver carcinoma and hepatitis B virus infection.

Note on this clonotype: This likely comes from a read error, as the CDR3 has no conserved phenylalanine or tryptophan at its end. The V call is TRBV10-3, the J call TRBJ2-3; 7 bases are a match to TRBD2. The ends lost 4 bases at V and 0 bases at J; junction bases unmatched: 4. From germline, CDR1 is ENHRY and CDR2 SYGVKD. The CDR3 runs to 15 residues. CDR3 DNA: TGTGCCATCAGTGGACCGACTAGCAGCACAGATACGCAGTATTCT. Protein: CAISGPTSSTDTQYS.

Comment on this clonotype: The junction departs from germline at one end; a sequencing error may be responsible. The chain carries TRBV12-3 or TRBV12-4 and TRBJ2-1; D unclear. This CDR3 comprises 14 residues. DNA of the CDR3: TGTGCCAGCAGTCTACCCCCTCTGAGTGTTGAGCAGTTCTTT. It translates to CASSLPPLSVEQFF.

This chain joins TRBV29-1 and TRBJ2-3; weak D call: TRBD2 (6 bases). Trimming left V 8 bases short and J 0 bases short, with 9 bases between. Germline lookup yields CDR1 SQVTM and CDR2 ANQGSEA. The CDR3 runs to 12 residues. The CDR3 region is CSTSGSTDTQYF. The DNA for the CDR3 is TGCAGCACCAGCGGGAGCACAGATACGCAGTATTTT.

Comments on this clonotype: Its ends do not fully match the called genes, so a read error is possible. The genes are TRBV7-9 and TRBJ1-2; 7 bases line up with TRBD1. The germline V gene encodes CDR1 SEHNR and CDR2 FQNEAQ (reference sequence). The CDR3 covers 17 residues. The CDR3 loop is CASSSRPQGGRNYGNIF. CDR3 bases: TGTGCCAGCAGCTCCAGACCCCAGGGGGGGCGCAACTATGGCAACATCTTC.

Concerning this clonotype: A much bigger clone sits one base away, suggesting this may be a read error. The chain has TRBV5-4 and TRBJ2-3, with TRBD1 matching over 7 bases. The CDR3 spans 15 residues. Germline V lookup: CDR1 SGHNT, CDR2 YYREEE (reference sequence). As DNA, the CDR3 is TGTGCCGGCAGCTTGGCGACAGGGAGCACAGATACGCAGTATTTT. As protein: CAGSLATGSTDTQYF.

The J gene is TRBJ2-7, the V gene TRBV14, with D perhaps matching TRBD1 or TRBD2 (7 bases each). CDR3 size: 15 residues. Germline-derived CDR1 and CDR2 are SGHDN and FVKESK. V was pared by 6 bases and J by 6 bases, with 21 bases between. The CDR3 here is CASSHTTGRVCEQYF. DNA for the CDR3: TGTGCCAGCAGTCACACGACAGGGAGGGTCTGCGAGCAGTACTTC.

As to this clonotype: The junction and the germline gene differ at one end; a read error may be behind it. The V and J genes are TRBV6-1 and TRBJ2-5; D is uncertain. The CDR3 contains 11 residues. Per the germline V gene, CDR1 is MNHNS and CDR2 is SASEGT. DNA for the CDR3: TGTGCCAGCAAGAAGGGTGAGATCCAGTACTTC. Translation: CASKKGEIQYF.

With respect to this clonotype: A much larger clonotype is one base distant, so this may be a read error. CDR3 protein: CASSLVDNNQPQHF. Here the CDR3 DNA reads TGTGCCAGCAGCTTAGTTGATAACAATCAGCCCCAGCATTTT. The V call is TRBV7-8, the J call TRBJ1-5; D call uncertain. Germline assignment: CDR1 SGHVS and CDR2 FQNEAQ. V lost 1 base, J lost 3 bases, and 7 bases lay in between. This CDR3 has 14 amino acids.

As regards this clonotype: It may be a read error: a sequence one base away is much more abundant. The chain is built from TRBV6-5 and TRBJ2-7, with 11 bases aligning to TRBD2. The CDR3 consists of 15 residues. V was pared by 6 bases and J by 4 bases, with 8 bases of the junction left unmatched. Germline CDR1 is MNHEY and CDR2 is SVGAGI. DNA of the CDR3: TGTGCCAGCAGGTCCGGGACTAGCGGAATTTACGAGCAGTACTTC. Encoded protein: CASRSGTSGIYEQYF.

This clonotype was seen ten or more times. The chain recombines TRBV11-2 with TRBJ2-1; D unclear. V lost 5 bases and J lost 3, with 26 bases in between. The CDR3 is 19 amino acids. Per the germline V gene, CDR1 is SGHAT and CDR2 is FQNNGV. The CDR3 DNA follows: TGTGCCAGCAGCGCCCACGTTTTAGGGCGAAATCCATTCTACAATGAGCAGTTCTTC. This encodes CASSAHVLGRNPFYNEQFF.

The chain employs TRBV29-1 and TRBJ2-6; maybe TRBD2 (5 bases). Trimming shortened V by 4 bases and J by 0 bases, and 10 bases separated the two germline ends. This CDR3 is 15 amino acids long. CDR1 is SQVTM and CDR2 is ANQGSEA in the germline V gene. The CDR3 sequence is CSVGLLGSGANVLTF. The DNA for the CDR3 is TGCAGCGTTGGGTTACTAGGCTCTGGGGCCAACGTCCTGACTTTC.

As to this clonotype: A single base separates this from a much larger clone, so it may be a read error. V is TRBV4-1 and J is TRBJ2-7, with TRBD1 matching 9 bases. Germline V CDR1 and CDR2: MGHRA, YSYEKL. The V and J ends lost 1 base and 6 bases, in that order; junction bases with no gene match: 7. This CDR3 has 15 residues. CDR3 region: CASSQGRGQGVEQYF. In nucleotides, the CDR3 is TGCGCCAGCAGCCAAGGGAGGGGACAGGGTGTCGAGCAGTACTTC.